The 29 T cell receptor beta chains listed next were all sequenced from one sample in a study of blood T cell repertoires in COVID-19. This table comes from immunoSEQ multiplex PCR, and its TCRdb copy is limited to in-frame clones, with some not included. The sample yields around 150,000 clones, about four fifths seen once. The sample was PBMCs or T cells enriched from blood (not recorded which). These receptors came from a woman aged 55-70 years who had recovered from COVID-19.

This clone was picked up a small number of times. The genes are TRBV10-1 and TRBJ2-1; 7 positions agree with TRBD1. Germline V gives CDR1 WNHNN, CDR2 SYGVQD (reference sequence). The CDR3 is made up of 20 amino acids. After removal of 4 bases from V and 0 bases from J, the junction contained 18 bases not matched to a gene. The CDR3 region is CASSGDRDSPRKGSYNEQFF. In DNA form, the CDR3 reads TGCGCCAGCAGTGGCGACCGGGACAGCCCACGAAAGGGCTCCTACAATGAGCAGTTCTTC.

The chain employs TRBV23-1 and TRBJ1-6, with D tentatively TRBD1 (6 bases). Being an ORF, TRBV23-1 has a function that is uncertain. The CDR3 covers 18 residues. Trimming removed 2 bases at V and 9 bases at J, with 23 bases between. The CDR3 nucleotides read TGCGCCAGCAGTCAAATCCATGCGAGGGTTAGGGGGGGTTCACCCCTCCACTTT. Its protein product is CASSQIHARVRGGSPLHF.

A note on this clone: It is unclear where the CDR3 begins or ends on the DNA, so no DNA is shown, and the CDR3 is as TCRdb lists it. This chain uses TRBV1 with TRBJ2-5; the table names TRBD2, a call not compared with the DNA. TRBV1 is a recognized pseudogene. A total of 16 residues make up the CDR3, ends included. The CDR3 here is CTSSQVGGGIQETQYF.

The chain has TRBV12-5 and TRBJ2-7, with 9 bases identical to TRBD2. CDR3 size: 13 residues. Looked up from germline, CDR1 is LGHNT and CDR2 is FRNRAP. J gave up 2 bases and V 9 bases, and 5 bases lay outside the gene matches. For the CDR3, the DNA is TGTGCTAGCCTTAGCGGGGGTACCTACGAGCAGTACTTC. Protein product: CASLSGGTYEQYF.

This clone was recorded a few times. CDR3 nucleotide sequence: TGCGCCAGCACCACAAGGGGGAGACAGGGAACAGATACGCAGTATTTT. Translating it yields CASTTRGRQGTDTQYF. The rearrangement links TRBV10-1 to TRBJ2-3; TRBD1 matches at 7 bases. The CDR3 has 16 amino acids. Looked up from germline, CDR1 is WNHNN and CDR2 is SYGVQD (reference sequence). V gave up 7 bases and J gave up 3 bases; unmatched junction bases: 13.

This chain links TRBV14 with TRBJ1-4; D remains ambiguous. With 6 bases removed from V and 8 bases from J, the gap between germline ends came to 10 bases. The CDR3 runs 12 residues. Germline V CDR1 and CDR2: SGHDN, FVKESK. This CDR3 is CASSLREEKLFF. CDR3 DNA sequence: TGTGCCAGCAGTCTAAGAGAGGAAAAACTGTTTTTT.

The gene calls are TRBV7-6 and TRBJ1-5; 9 nucleotides agree with TRBD1. V shed 2 bases and J 2 bases; nucleotides not matched to a gene: 4. Germline V gives CDR1 SGHVS, CDR2 FNYEAQ. The CDR3 consists of 16 residues. CDR3 DNA sequence: TGTGCCAGCAGCTTACCCCGGGACAGGGGCAATCAGCCCCAGCATTTT. It encodes CASSLPRDRGNQPQHF.

This chain links TRBV4-1 with TRBJ2-1, with 11 bases identical to TRBD2. This CDR3 is built from 18 residues. Germline CDR1 and CDR2: MGHRA and YSYEKL. The ends lost 1 base at V and 0 bases at J; junction bases unmatched: 5. The CDR3 nucleotides are TGCGCCAGCAGCCAAGGGCTAGCGGGGGGAACCTCCTACAATGAGCAGTTCTTC. Protein sequence: CASSQGLAGGTSYNEQFF.

The chain combines TRBV27 with TRBJ2-7, with D perhaps matching TRBD1 (6 bases). Germline CDR1 is MNHEY and CDR2 is SMNVEV (reference sequence). V was shortened by 4 bases and J by 1 base, with 14 bases between the two germline ends. The CDR3 has 15 residues. CDR3 sequence reads: CASSSHGTNSYEQYF. In nucleotides, the CDR3 is TGTGCCAGCAGTTCCCACGGGACAAATTCCTACGAGCAGTACTTC.

This clone was found once. The chain uses TRBV6-5 and TRBJ2-1, with D possibly matching TRBD2 (6 bases). The germline V and J ends were trimmed by 4 bases and 7 bases, with 11 bases remaining between them. This CDR3 spans 13 amino acids. CDR1 is MNHEY and CDR2 is SVGAGI in the germline V gene. The CDR3 DNA is TGTGCCAGCAGTTTCGGGGGTCAGAATGAGCAGTTCTTC. It translates to CASSFGGQNEQFF.

The chain is built from TRBV7-9 and TRBJ1-5, with a possible D match to TRBD1 (6 bases). Germline loops: CDR1 SEHNR, CDR2 FQNEAQ (reference sequence). The CDR3 covers 12 residues. V was pared by 4 bases and J by 7 bases, with 8 bases between. The CDR3 nucleotides read TGTGCCAGCAGCTCGGACAGCCAGCCCCAGCATTTT. Translating gives CASSSDSQPQHF.

This clone was observed once. In DNA form, the CDR3 reads TGTGCCAGCAGTAAACAGGGTGCTGGAAACACCATATATTTT. This gives the protein CASSKQGAGNTIYF. The rearrangement joins TRBV6-5 to TRBJ1-3; a weak D match, TRBD1 (6 bases). Germline CDR1 reads MNHEY; CDR2 reads SVGAGI. The germline V and J ends were trimmed by 5 bases and 2 bases, with 10 bases remaining between them. This CDR3 is built from 14 residues.

This clone was counted once. The chain is built from TRBV19 and TRBJ1-2; D is uncertain. The CDR3 covers 14 residues. Trimming took off 3 bases at V and 6 bases at J, with 14 bases between the two ends. CDR1 and CDR2 from the germline V gene are LNHDA and SQIVND (reference sequence). The CDR3 loop reads CASSMVNARDGYTF. The CDR3 coding sequence is TGTGCCAGTAGTATGGTCAATGCGAGAGATGGCTACACCTTC. The full variable domain, its missing parts supplied by reference TRBV19 and TRBJ1-2, is DGGITQSPKYLFRKEGQNVTLSCEQNLNHDAMYWYRQDPGQGLRLIYYSQIVNDFQKGDIAEGYSVSREKKESFPLTVTSAQKNPTAFYLCASSMVNARDGYTFGSGTRLTVV.

In this sample, this clone turned up a few times. The CDR3 coding sequence is TGTGCCAGCAGTGAAGGGACAGAGAATTCACCCCTCCACTTT. This codes for CASSEGTENSPLHF. The chain uses TRBV6-1 and TRBJ1-6, with D possibly matching TRBD1 (6 bases). The CDR3 is made up of 14 amino acids. Per the germline V gene, CDR1 is MNHNS and CDR2 is SASEGT. V dropped 1 base and J dropped 7 bases, with 8 bases sitting between them.

V usage is TRBV10-3 and J usage is TRBJ1-1; D remains ambiguous. Trimming took off 6 bases at V and 6 bases at J, with 11 bases between the two ends. The CDR3 covers 12 residues. Germline V gene lookup returns CDR1 ENHRY and CDR2 SYGVKD. Here the CDR3 reads CAIRDRGPEAFF. The DNA for the CDR3 is TGTGCCATCAGAGACCGGGGTCCTGAAGCTTTCTTT.

The chain carries TRBV28 and TRBJ1-3; a possible D gene is TRBD1 (6 bases). Germline V CDR1 and CDR2: MDHEN, SYDVKM. This CDR3 is built from 16 residues. V dropped 5 bases and J dropped 4 bases, with 18 bases sitting between them. The CDR3 nucleotides are TGTGCCAGCAGTAAGAGACAGGCTCAGTCCGGAAACACCATATATTTT. Translating it yields CASSKRQAQSGNTIYF. The full variable domain, in which reference TRBV28 and TRBJ1-3 provide the parts outside the CDR3, is DVKVTQSSRYLVKRTGEKVFLECVQDMDHENMFWYRQDPGLGLRLIYFSYDVKMKEKGDIPEGYSVSREKKERFSLILESASTNQTSMYLCASSKRQAQSGNTIYFGEGSWLTVV.

This chain links TRBV6-5 with TRBJ2-7, with 9 bases that match TRBD2. The CDR3 runs 15 residues. Losses at the gene ends were 7 bases for V and 4 bases for J; bases not matched to a gene: 11. Germline V gene data show CDR1 as MNHEY and CDR2 as SVGAGI. CDR3 residues: CASINIAGEIYEQYF. As DNA, the CDR3 is TGTGCCAGCATAAATATAGCGGGGGAGATATACGAGCAGTACTTC.

The J gene is TRBJ1-1, the V gene TRBV2; the D gene is possibly TRBD1 (6 bases). This CDR3 has 13 residues. V was trimmed by 7 bases and J by 1 base, leaving 10 bases between them. Germline CDR1 and CDR2: SNHLY and FYNNEI. The CDR3 coding sequence is TGTGCCAGCAATCCGGACAGGAACACTGAAGCTTTCTTT. Encoded protein: CASNPDRNTEAFF. Drawing the rest from reference TRBV2 and TRBJ1-1, the complete variable domain is EPEVTQTPSHQVTQMGQEVILRCVPISNHLYFYWYRQILGQKVEFLVSFYNNEISEKSEIFDDQFSVERPDGSNFTLKIRSTKLEDSAMYFCASNPDRNTEAFFGQGTRLTVV.

This clone has only a few counts. The chain uses TRBV5-1 and TRBJ2-5; TRBD2 aligns across 8 bases. Looked up from germline, CDR1 is SGHRS and CDR2 is YFSETQ. This CDR3 has 15 residues. Trimming cost V 0 bases and J 2 bases; bases outside gene matches: 3. The CDR3 here is CASSLGPGGQETQYF. The CDR3 nucleotides read TGCGCCAGCAGCTTGGGGCCGGGGGGGCAAGAGACCCAGTACTTC.

V usage is TRBV21-1 and J usage is TRBJ2-2; the DNA was not used to check the table's D call, TRBD2. TRBV21-1 is listed as a pseudogene. CDR3 length: 16 residues. DNA of the CDR3: TGTGCCAGCAGCGCTCCAGGAGGTAATAACACCGGGGAGCTGTTTTTT. This translates into CASSAPGGNNTGELFF.

The rearrangement links TRBV5-1 to TRBJ2-7; D unresolved. The V end lost 0 bases, the J end lost 2 bases, and 9 bases lay between the germline ends. Germline V gene lookup returns CDR1 SGHRS and CDR2 YFSETQ. The CDR3 has 14 amino acids. The CDR3 sequence is CASSLGLETYEQYF. The CDR3 DNA follows: TGCGCCAGCAGCTTGGGACTCGAAACCTACGAGCAGTACTTC. Full variable domain (outside the CDR3, taken from reference TRBV5-1 and TRBJ2-7): KAGVTQTPRYLIKTRGQQVTLSCSPISGHRSVSWYQQTPGQGLQFLFEYFSETQRNKGNFPGRFSGRQFSNSRSEMNVSTLELGDSALYLCASSLGLETYEQYFGPGTRLTVT.

This clone was observed a handful of times. This chain joins TRBV7-9 and TRBJ1-1; no definite D call. Per the germline V gene, CDR1 is SEHNR and CDR2 is FQNEAQ (reference sequence). Trimming removed 2 bases at V and 11 bases at J, with 12 bases between. The CDR3 runs 12 residues. The CDR3 DNA sequence: TGTGCCAGCAGCTTAAATTTTCAGGTGGCTTTCTTT. Amino acids: CASSLNFQVAFF.

The gene calls are TRBV19 and TRBJ1-4; a weak D match, TRBD1 (5 bases). Germline CDR1 and CDR2: LNHDA and SQIVND (reference sequence). This CDR3 contains 14 residues. The germline V and J ends were trimmed by 7 bases and 5 bases, with 14 bases remaining between them. CDR3 sequence (DNA): TGTGCCAGTAATCCTACAGGTTTCAATGAAAAACTGTTTTTT. Encoded protein: CASNPTGFNEKLFF.

J is TRBJ1-1 and V is TRBV5-4; D gene ambiguous. Germline V lookup: CDR1 SGHNT, CDR2 YYREEE (reference sequence). Trimming shortened V by 4 bases and J by 1 base, and 8 bases separated the two germline ends. CDR3 length: 13 amino acids. The CDR3 DNA is TGTGCCAGCAGCCGGTCAAGGAACACTGAAGCTTTCTTT. This codes for CASSRSRNTEAFF.

The genes are TRBV28 and TRBJ1-2; no clear D. The germline V gene encodes CDR1 MDHEN and CDR2 SYDVKM. The germline V and J ends were trimmed by 6 bases and 4 bases, with 21 bases remaining between them. The CDR3 totals 16 residues. The CDR3 reads CASRPFLAGGFYGYTF. The CDR3 nucleotides are TGTGCCAGCAGACCTTTTCTGGCAGGAGGATTCTATGGCTACACCTTC.

This chain links TRBV2 with TRBJ2-7, with TRBD1 as a possible D gene (5 bases). V was trimmed by 7 bases and J by 3 bases, leaving 13 bases between them. Germline V CDR1 and CDR2: SNHLY, FYNNEI. This CDR3 spans 13 amino acids. CDR3 sequence reads: CASKQELVYEQYF. For the CDR3, the DNA is TGTGCCAGCAAACAGGAACTGGTCTACGAGCAGTACTTC.

Only a few counts were recorded for this clone. The chain joins TRBV5-1 to TRBJ2-3; 11 nucleotides match TRBD2. There are 16 residues in the CDR3. Germline lookup yields CDR1 SGHRS and CDR2 YFSETQ. Germline trimming cut 2 bases from V and 4 bases from J; bases unmatched to any gene: 6. In nucleotides, the CDR3 is TGCGCCAGCAGCTTACTAGCGGGGGCCCCCCCAGATACGCAGTATTTT. It yields the protein CASSLLAGAPPDTQYF.

V is TRBV11-3 and J is TRBJ2-1; D might be TRBD1 (6 bases). This CDR3 comprises 15 residues. Germline loops: CDR1 SGHNT, CDR2 YENEEA. With 5 bases removed from V and 4 bases from J, the gap between germline ends came to 15 bases. CDR3 bases: TGTGCCAGCAGCGAGACAGGTGGTAGTTACAATGAGCAGTTCTTC. It encodes CASSETGGSYNEQFF.

The J gene is TRBJ1-1, the V gene TRBV10-1; the D gene is possibly TRBD1 (5 bases). CDR1 WNHNN and CDR2 SYGVQD come from the germline V gene (reference sequence). The CDR3 contains 13 residues. The germline V and J ends were trimmed by 4 bases and 5 bases, with 11 bases remaining between them. The CDR3 protein is CASSGTIGTEAFF. Written as DNA, the CDR3 is TGCGCCAGCAGTGGGACAATTGGGACTGAAGCTTTCTTT.